The 5 T cell receptor beta chains reported below all come from one sample, sequenced in a study of patients and donors after allogeneic stem cell transplantation. Each CDR3 protein is one row after TCRdb ran MiXCR on the RT-PCR reads. The table has around 200,000 distinct CDR3 sequences, over 30% seen once. Sequencing was carried out using blood, either unsorted or a sorted T cell fraction (not recorded which). The receptors were sampled from a human donor who was either an allogeneic HSCT recipient or a stem cell or donor lymphocyte infusion donor (not recorded which). It is not recorded whose cells these are; they may come from a transplant donor.

This clonotype occurred a few times. The chain is built from TRBV7-2 and TRBJ2-2; D is possibly TRBD1 (6 bases). The CDR3 consists of 15 residues. The ends were cut back, 5 bases at V and 1 base at J, with 11 bases in the middle. CDR1 and CDR2 from the germline V gene are SGHTA and FQGNSA. CDR3 bases: TGTGCCAGCAGCCCCGACAGGTGGAACACCGGGGAGCTGTTTTTT. Translation gives CASSPDRWNTGELFF.

In this sample, this clonotype turned up a few times. The chain recombines TRBV24-1 with TRBJ2-3; D unresolved. The CDR3 loop spans 11 amino acids. Germline V gene sequence: CDR1 KGHDR, CDR2 SFDVKD. With 0 bases removed from V and 6 bases from J, the gap between germline ends came to 0 bases. Here the CDR3 DNA reads TGTGCCACCAGTGATTTGGATACGCAGTATTTT. As protein: CATSDLDTQYF.

This clonotype was seen once. CDR3 bases: TGTGCCAGCAGCCAAGATCTTGCCAGGGGGCGAGGCTACACCTTC. It encodes CASSQDLARGRGYTF. The J gene is TRBJ1-2, the V gene TRBV3-1; 8 nucleotides align to TRBD1. The CDR3 loop spans 15 amino acids. The J segment lost 8 bases and the V segment lost 0 bases, leaving 8 bases of the junction unmatched. Germline V CDR1 and CDR2: LGHDT, YNNKEL (reference sequence).

This clonotype was picked up a small number of times. The rearrangement joins TRBV7-8 to TRBJ1-2; a possible D gene is TRBD1 (6 bases). This CDR3 is 13 amino acids long. V dropped 6 bases and J dropped 6 bases, with 14 bases sitting between them. CDR1 SGHVS and CDR2 FQNEAQ come from the germline V gene. CDR3 protein: CASSDRTGNGYTF. For the CDR3, the DNA is TGTGCCAGCAGTGACAGGACGGGGAATGGCTACACCTTC.

The chain links TRBV5-1 to TRBJ1-1, with 7 bases matching TRBD1. Trimming at V came to 0 bases and at J to 10 bases, leaving 6 bases not matched to a gene. The CDR3 loop spans 13 amino acids. Germline loops: CDR1 SGHRS, CDR2 YFSETQ. This CDR3 is CASSLGPGQRAFF. In DNA form, the CDR3 reads TGCGCCAGCAGCTTGGGCCCGGGACAGAGAGCTTTCTTT.